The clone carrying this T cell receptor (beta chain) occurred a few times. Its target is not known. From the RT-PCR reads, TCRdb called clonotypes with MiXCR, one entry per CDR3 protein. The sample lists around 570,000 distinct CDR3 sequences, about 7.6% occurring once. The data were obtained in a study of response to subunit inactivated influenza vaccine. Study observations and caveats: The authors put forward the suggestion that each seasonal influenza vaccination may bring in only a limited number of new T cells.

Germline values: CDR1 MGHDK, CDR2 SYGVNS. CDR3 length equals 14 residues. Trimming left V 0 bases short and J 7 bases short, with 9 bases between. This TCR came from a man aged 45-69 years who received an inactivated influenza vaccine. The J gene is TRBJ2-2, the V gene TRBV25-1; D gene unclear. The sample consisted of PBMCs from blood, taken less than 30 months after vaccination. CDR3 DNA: TGTGCCAGCAGTGAATACGGCCTTCACGGGGAGCTGTTTTTT. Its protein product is CASSEYGLHGELFF.